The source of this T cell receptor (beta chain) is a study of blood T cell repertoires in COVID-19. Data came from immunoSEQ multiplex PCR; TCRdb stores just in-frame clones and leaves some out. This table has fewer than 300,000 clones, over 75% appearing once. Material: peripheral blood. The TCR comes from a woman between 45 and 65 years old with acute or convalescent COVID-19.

CDR3 sequence reads: CASSMPVTSGRVNEQFF. Written as DNA, the CDR3 is TGTGCCAGTAGTATGCCCGTTACTAGCGGGAGGGTCAATGAGCAGTTCTTC. The chain carries TRBV19 and TRBJ2-1; 13 bases line up with TRBD2. Per the germline V gene, CDR1 is LNHDA and CDR2 is SQIVND (reference sequence). The CDR3 covers 17 residues. J lost 6 bases, V lost 3 bases, and 8 bases had no gene match.